Sequencing of this T cell receptor beta chain was carried out in a study of blood T cell repertoires in COVID-19. Study at large: Acute and convalescent COVID-19 samples came from the United States, Italy and Spain. From T cells, B-cell-depleted T cells, or PBMCs came the material, which was cDNA or gDNA.

Participants, roughly 18 to 90 years old, spanned around 25 US areas. Participant-given clinical history determined each cohort assignment. This clone was seen a handful of times. V shed 5 bases and J 1 base; nucleotides not matched to a gene: 4. Germline V gene sequence: CDR1 LGHDT, CDR2 YNNKEL (reference sequence). This CDR3 is built from 15 residues. Assay: immunoSEQ multiplex PCR; the TCRdb copy retains only in-frame clones and omits some. The data show 240,000 or so clones, around 89% seen once. The receptor was isolated from a man aged 50-60 years who had been exposed to COVID-19. The chain recombines TRBV3-1 (or the pseudogene TRBV3-2) with TRBJ1-3, with 8 bases matching TRBD1. The specimen sequenced was PBMCs or T cells enriched from blood (not recorded which). The CDR3 nucleotides read TGTGCCAGCAGCATAACAGGGGGTTCTGGAAACACCATATATTTT. It codes for CASSITGGSGNTIYF.